Below, 12 T cell receptor beta chains from the same sample are listed, as sequenced in a study of tumor-infiltrating lymphocytes in primary liver carcinoma. A primer matching the constant region was used to make TCR beta cDNA from approximately 520 ng of total RNA. Three nested multiplex PCR rounds, a slightly modified ARM-PCR, produced the libraries for TCR beta. The two initial PCR rounds, roughly 9 cycles each, used TRBV1-TRBV30 forward and C-beta reverse primers. TCRdb passed the multiplex PCR reads through MiXCR, listing each CDR3 protein once. Of 250,000 to 400,000 distinct CDR3 sequences in the sample, over 55% were seen once. Extraction also yielded germline DNA, while blood RNA was obtained from unsorted whole blood. Material: peripheral blood. The origin of the receptors is a middle-aged man with primary liver carcinoma and hepatitis B virus infection.

A word on this clonotype: This may come from a read error, since a much larger clone is one base off. The rearrangement uses TRBV6-2 or TRBV6-3 and TRBJ2-2, with TRBD2 as a possible D gene (5 bases). V shed 10 bases and J shed 9 bases, with 15 bases lying between them. The CDR3 totals 12 residues. CDR1 is MNHEY and CDR2 is SVGEGT in the germline V gene. The CDR3 spells CAITTSGRELFF. CDR3 coding DNA: TGTGCCATCACTACTAGTGGCAGGGAGCTGTTTTTT.

For this clonotype: The junction departs from the called germline gene at one end, perhaps through a read error. In nucleotides, the CDR3 is TGTGCCAGCAGTGAACTAGCGGGAGGGCATGAGACCCAGTACTTT. Encoded protein: CASSELAGGHETQYF. The chain employs TRBV6-1 and TRBJ2-5, with 12 bases aligning to TRBD2. Per the germline V gene, CDR1 is MNHNS and CDR2 is SASEGT. The CDR3 is 15 amino acids.

As for this clonotype: A clone one base away is much larger, so this may be a read error. This is likely a read error, given that the CDR3 carries no conserved phenylalanine or tryptophan at its end. The chain joins TRBV6-2 or TRBV6-3 to TRBJ2-3; 11 bases are shared with TRBD2. Germline V gives CDR1 MNHEY, CDR2 SVGEGT. V trimming: 4 bases; J trimming: 0 bases; junction bases outside the gene matches: 6. This CDR3 is built from 17 residues. CDR3: CASSLLGLAVSTDTQYL. The CDR3, as DNA: TGTGCCAGCAGTTTACTGGGACTAGCGGTTAGCACAGATACGCAGTATCTT.

In the case of this clonotype: With a much larger clone just one base away, this may be a read error. The chain couples TRBV6-6 to TRBJ1-4; D is undetermined. From germline, CDR1 is MNHNY and CDR2 SVGAGI (reference sequence). CDR3 length: 16 residues. CDR3 sequence reads: CASSSLPSATNENLFF. Written as DNA, the CDR3 is TGTGCCAGCAGTTCCCTACCCTCGGCAACTAATGAAAATCTGTTTTTT.

As regards this clonotype: A read error is possible here, since a much larger clone lies one base away. This CDR3 fails to terminate in the conserved phenylalanine or tryptophan, so it likely reflects a read error. The gene calls are TRBV4-2 and TRBJ2-1; the D gene could be TRBD1 or TRBD2 (5 bases each). From germline, CDR1 is LGHNA and CDR2 YNFKEQ. This CDR3 has 15 amino acids. Trimming cost V 2 bases and J 7 bases, with 15 bases left between them. DNA for the CDR3: TGTGCCAGCAGCCAACCCGGACTCGCAGGGAATGAGCAGTTCTTA. This gives the protein CASSQPGLAGNEQFL.

Turning to this clonotype: A read error may be the cause here, since a much bigger clone is one base away. The chain employs TRBV12-3 or TRBV12-4 and TRBJ2-5, with TRBD2 matching 13 bases. CDR3 size: 16 residues. V gave up 5 bases and J gave up 5 bases; unmatched junction bases: 8. CDR3 sequence: CASSPMTSGRRETQYF. The CDR3, as DNA: TGTGCCAGCAGTCCAATGACTAGCGGGAGGAGGGAGACCCAGTACTTC.

Remarks on this clonotype: The junction differs from germline at one of its ends, possibly a read error. V is TRBV11-2 and J is TRBJ2-1; the match to TRBD2 covers 8 bases. CDR1 and CDR2 from the germline V gene are SGHAT and FQNNGV. The CDR3 is 15 amino acids. The CDR3 here is CTSSLDGRAGDEQFF. In DNA form, the CDR3 reads TGTACCAGCAGCTTAGATGGTCGAGCGGGAGATGAGCAGTTCTTC. The full variable domain, in which reference TRBV11-2 and TRBJ2-1 provide the parts outside the CDR3, is EAGVAQSPRYKIIEKRQSVAFWCNPISGHATLYWYQQILGQGPKLLIQFQNNGVVDDSQLPKDRFSAERLKGVDSTLKIQPAKLEDSAVYLCTSSLDGRAGDEQFFGPGTRLTVL.

The V call is TRBV28, the J call TRBJ1-2; 10 bases map to TRBD1. This CDR3 region has 14 residues. J lost 6 bases, V lost 4 bases, and 5 bases had no gene match. Germline V gives CDR1 MDHEN, CDR2 SYDVKM. This chain's CDR3 is CASSSPGQGNGYTF. The CDR3 region has the DNA TGTGCCAGCAGTTCCCCGGGACAGGGGAATGGCTACACCTTC.

In regard to this clonotype: A much more abundant neighbour one base away suggests this may be a read error. J is TRBJ1-5 and V is TRBV4-1, with TRBD1 as a possible D gene (5 bases). CDR1 is MGHRA, CDR2 YSYEKL, per germline. This CDR3 is built from 16 residues. V lost 0 bases and J 0 bases, leaving 9 bases between the germline ends. The CDR3 DNA sequence: TGCGCCAGCAGCCAAGACAGGGCACCTAGCAATCAGCCCCAGCATTTT. This codes for CASSQDRAPSNQPQHF.

A remark on this clonotype: Its ends do not fully match the called genes, so a read error is possible. The chain recombines TRBV5-4 with TRBJ2-2, with D possibly matching TRBD1 (6 bases). Per the germline V gene, CDR1 is SGHNT and CDR2 is YYREEE (reference sequence). The CDR3 spans 16 residues. The DNA for the CDR3 is TGTGTCAGCAGCTTAGAAGGACAGACAAACACCGGGGAGCTGTTTTTT. This gives the protein CVSSLEGQTNTGELFF.

This clonotype appeared a single time. The CDR3 spells CASSLGSPGVAEAFF. Written as DNA, the CDR3 is TGTGCCAGCAGTTTAGGTTCTCCAGGGGTAGCTGAAGCTTTCTTT. The chain employs TRBV12-3 or TRBV12-4 and TRBJ1-1; maybe TRBD1 (6 bases). CDR3 size: 15 residues. Trimming removed 1 base from V and 6 bases from J, with 15 bases in between.

As concerns this clonotype: A much larger clone is a single base away; this may be a read error. V gene TRBV12-3 or TRBV12-4 combines with J gene TRBJ2-7, with D possibly being TRBD1 or TRBD2 (6 bases each). The CDR3 extends over 15 amino acids. V gave up 1 base and J gave up 4 bases, with 14 bases separating them. CDR3 residues: CASSLVETGGYEQYF. DNA of the CDR3: TGTGCCAGCAGTTTAGTAGAGACAGGAGGGTACGAGCAGTACTTC.